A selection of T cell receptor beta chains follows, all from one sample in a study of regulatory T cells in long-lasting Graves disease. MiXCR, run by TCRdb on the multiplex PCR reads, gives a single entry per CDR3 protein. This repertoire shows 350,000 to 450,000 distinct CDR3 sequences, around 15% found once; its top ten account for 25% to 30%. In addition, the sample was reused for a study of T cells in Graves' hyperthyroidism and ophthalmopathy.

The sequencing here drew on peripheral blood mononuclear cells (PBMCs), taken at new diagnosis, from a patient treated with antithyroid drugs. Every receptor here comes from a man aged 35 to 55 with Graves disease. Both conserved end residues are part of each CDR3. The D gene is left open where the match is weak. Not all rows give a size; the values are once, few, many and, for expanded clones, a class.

cdr3_aa: CACHPEAYNEQFF
cdr3_nt: TGTGCCTGCCATCCAGAGGCCTACAATGAGCAGTTCTTC
j_call: TRBJ2-1
v_call: TRBV30
d_call: -
clone_size: many

cdr3_aa: CASSFGAGTSQETQYF
cdr3_nt: TGTGCCAGCAGCTTCGGGGCCGGGACTAGCCAAGAGACCCAGTACTTC
j_call: TRBJ2-5
v_call: TRBV11-3
d_call: TRBD2
clone_size: many

cdr3_aa: CATSDSRGGSYEQYF
cdr3_nt: TGTGCCACCAGTGATTCACGCGGGGGAAGCTACGAGCAGTACTTC
j_call: TRBJ2-7
v_call: TRBV24-1
d_call: TRBD2
clone_size: many

cdr3_aa: CASSIGGDQETQYF
cdr3_nt: TGTGCCAGCAGCATAGGGGGAGACCAAGAGACCCAGTACTTC
j_call: TRBJ2-5
v_call: TRBV12-3/TRBV12-4
d_call: -
clone_size: many

cdr3_aa: CASSAVVAVRGNEQFF
cdr3_nt: TGCGCCAGCAGCGCAGTCGTCGCTGTCCGGGGGAATGAGCAGTTCTTC
j_call: TRBJ2-1
v_call: TRBV5-1
d_call: -
clone_size: many

cdr3_aa: CATAQGAGETQYF
cdr3_nt: TGTGCCACCGCACAGGGGGCGGGAGAGACCCAGTACTTC
j_call: TRBJ2-5
v_call: TRBV7-3
d_call: TRBD1
clone_size: -

cdr3_aa: CASSQDSRSSGVFHNEQFF
cdr3_nt: TGTGCCAGCAGCCAAGATTCCCGGTCGAGCGGGGTTTTCCACAATGAGCAGTTCTTC
j_call: TRBJ2-1
v_call: TRBV3-1
d_call: TRBD2
clone_size: -

cdr3_aa: CASSRPLRTDTQYF
cdr3_nt: TGTGCCAGCAGTAGGCCACTCCGCACAGATACGCAGTATTTT
j_call: TRBJ2-3
v_call: TRBV28
d_call: -
clone_size: many

cdr3_aa: CASIASTGTGSSYNSPLHF
cdr3_nt: TGTGCCAGCATCGCCTCTACCGGGACAGGGAGCTCCTATAATTCACCCCTCCACTTT
j_call: TRBJ1-6
v_call: TRBV28
d_call: TRBD1
clone_size: many

cdr3_aa: CAGSLDRVTHGYTF
cdr3_nt: TGTGCCGGCAGCTTAGACAGGGTCACCCATGGCTACACCTTC
j_call: TRBJ1-2
v_call: TRBV7-9
d_call: TRBD1
clone_size: -

cdr3_aa: CASSSGWVGQPQHF
cdr3_nt: TGTGCCAGCAGCAGCGGGTGGGTAGGGCAGCCCCAGCATTTT
j_call: TRBJ1-5
v_call: TRBV7-2
d_call: -
clone_size: few

cdr3_aa: CASSQAWATEAFF
cdr3_nt: TGCGCCAGCAGCCAAGCATGGGCCACTGAAGCTTTCTTT
j_call: TRBJ1-1
v_call: TRBV4-1
d_call: -
clone_size: many

cdr3_aa: CASSISDYGYTF
cdr3_nt: TGTGCCAGCAGTATATCCGACTATGGCTACACCTTC
j_call: TRBJ1-2
v_call: TRBV6-1
d_call: -
clone_size: many

cdr3_aa: CASSNVDSGGYEQYF
cdr3_nt: TGTGCCAGCAGTAACGTGGACTCGGGGGGTTACGAGCAGTACTTC
j_call: TRBJ2-7
v_call: TRBV6-2/TRBV6-3
d_call: TRBD2
clone_size: many

cdr3_aa: CASSSLPVGTGRDTQYF
cdr3_nt: TGCGCCAGCAGCTCCCTGCCGGTGGGGACTGGTAGGGATACGCAGTATTTT
j_call: TRBJ2-3
v_call: TRBV5-1
d_call: -
clone_size: many

cdr3_aa: CASSQVGSEAFF
cdr3_nt: TGTGCCAGCAGCCAAGTCGGTAGTGAAGCTTTCTTT
j_call: TRBJ1-1
v_call: TRBV3-1
d_call: -
clone_size: -

cdr3_aa: CSARADRGYEQYF
cdr3_nt: TGCAGTGCTAGAGCGGACAGGGGCTACGAGCAGTACTTC
j_call: TRBJ2-7
v_call: TRBV20-1
d_call: TRBD1
clone_size: many

cdr3_aa: CASSLGGAGEAFF
cdr3_nt: TGTGCCAGCAGTTTAGGAGGCGCGGGTGAAGCTTTCTTT
j_call: TRBJ1-1
v_call: TRBV27
d_call: -
clone_size: -

cdr3_aa: CASSQDRYGEKYF
cdr3_nt: TGTGCCAGCAGCCAAGATCGATACGGCGAGAAGTATTTT
j_call: TRBJ2-3
v_call: TRBV6-1
d_call: -
clone_size: few

cdr3_aa: CASSLVGARASLPQHF
cdr3_nt: TGTGCCAGCAGCTTAGTAGGGGCGAGGGCTTCCTTGCCCCAGCATTTT
j_call: TRBJ1-5
v_call: TRBV7-8
d_call: -
clone_size: many

cdr3_aa: CASSRGRRSASARETQYF
cdr3_nt: TGTGCCAGTAGTAGAGGTCGTAGGTCGGCCAGCGCTCGAGAGACCCAGTACTTC
j_call: TRBJ2-5
v_call: TRBV19
d_call: -
clone_size: -

cdr3_aa: CASSSPSGETQYF
cdr3_nt: TGTGCCAGCAGCAGCCCTAGCGGGGAGACCCAGTACTTC
j_call: TRBJ2-5
v_call: TRBV7-9
d_call: TRBD2
clone_size: -

cdr3_aa: CASSPRTLNTEAFF
cdr3_nt: TGTGCCAGCAGCCCGAGGACACTAAACACTGAAGCTTTCTTT
j_call: TRBJ1-1
v_call: TRBV13
d_call: -
clone_size: -

cdr3_aa: CAISLNAGGAETQYF
cdr3_nt: TGTGCCATCAGTTTAAATGCGGGGGGGGCGGAGACCCAGTACTTC
j_call: TRBJ2-5
v_call: TRBV12-3/TRBV12-4
d_call: TRBD2
clone_size: -

cdr3_aa: CASRDTGTSGGAKVF
cdr3_nt: TGTGCCAGTAGGGATACCGGGACTAGCGGGGGGGCGAAGGTCTTC
j_call: TRBJ2-1
v_call: TRBV19
d_call: TRBD2
clone_size: few

cdr3_aa: CATSERGGDTEAFF
cdr3_nt: TGTGCCACCAGTGAACGAGGGGGCGACACTGAAGCTTTCTTT
j_call: TRBJ1-1
v_call: TRBV24-1
d_call: TRBD1
clone_size: many